The 29 T cell receptor beta chains presented below share a single source sample, sequenced in a study of blood T cells in healthy people across ages. A sample-barcoded 5' primer and a J-beta primer mix were used in a second PCR of roughly 6 to 12 cycles. MiXCR was run by TCRdb on the 5' RACE reads, yielding one entry per CDR3 protein. The sample holds under 950,000 distinct CDR3 sequences, approximately 22% seen once. Sequenced: blood. The receptor source for this set is a man between 70 and 80 years old in good health.

The chain uses TRBV13 and TRBJ2-5; D unresolved. The germline V gene encodes CDR1 PRHDT and CDR2 FYEKMQ (reference sequence). Trimming shortened V by 4 bases and J by 2 bases, and 11 bases separated the two germline ends. The CDR3 has 14 residues. The chain's CDR3 is CASSSGSVQETQYF. In DNA, the CDR3 is TGTGCCAGCAGCTCCGGATCCGTTCAAGAGACCCAGTACTTC.

The CDR3 reads CASSLWGGSNEQFF. The CDR3 DNA sequence: TGCGCCAGCAGCTTGTGGGGGGGTAGTAATGAGCAGTTCTTC. This chain joins TRBV5-1 and TRBJ2-1; 7 nucleotides align to TRBD2. The CDR3 totals 14 residues. V lost 1 base, J lost 7 bases, and 5 bases stayed unmatched. Germline V gives CDR1 SGHRS, CDR2 YFSETQ. Variable domain in full (rest from reference TRBV5-1 and TRBJ2-1): KAGVTQTPRYLIKTRGQQVTLSCSPISGHRSVSWYQQTPGQGLQFLFEYFSETQRNKGNFPGRFSGRQFSNSRSEMNVSTLELGDSALYLCASSLWGGSNEQFFGPGTRLTVL.

This clonotype has a handful of counts. The chain combines TRBV4-1 with TRBJ2-1; 13 bases line up with TRBD2. The J segment lost 8 bases and the V segment lost 4 bases, leaving 5 bases of the junction unmatched. The CDR3 extends over 15 amino acids. Per germline, CDR1 MGHRA and CDR2 YSYEKL. The CDR3 here is CASSPGLAGSHEQFF. DNA of the CDR3: TGCGCCAGCAGCCCGGGACTAGCGGGGTCGCATGAGCAGTTCTTC.

This clonotype has a handful of counts. This sequence joins TRBV12-3 or TRBV12-4 and TRBJ1-1; D perhaps matches TRBD1 (6 bases). V lost 3 bases, J lost 8 bases, and 13 bases lay in between. The CDR3 extends over 13 amino acids. Written as DNA, the CDR3 is TGTGCCAGCAGTTTCAGACAGGCCTCGGAAGCTTTCTTT. It is translated as CASSFRQASEAFF.

This clonotype was counted ten times or more. This chain joins TRBV9 and TRBJ2-1, with D maybe TRBD1 (5 bases). CDR3 length: 13 residues. Per the germline V gene, CDR1 is SGDLS and CDR2 is YYNGEE. Trimming took off 0 bases at V and 10 bases at J, with 11 bases between the two ends. The CDR3: CASSVGTLNEQFF. The CDR3 DNA follows: TGTGCCAGCAGCGTAGGGACACTGAACGAGCAGTTCTTC.

This clonotype has more than one count but fewer than ten. The chain has TRBV30 and TRBJ1-2, with 8 positions matching TRBD1. The germline CDR1 and CDR2 sequences are GTSNPN and SVGIG (reference sequence). The CDR3 contains 14 residues. Germline trimming cut 5 bases from V and 3 bases from J; bases unmatched to any gene: 8. This CDR3 is CAWETGTGYYGYTF. DNA for the CDR3: TGTGCCTGGGAAACCGGGACAGGATACTATGGCTACACCTTC.

Remarks on this clonotype: Sequence at one end of the junction differs from germline and may be a read error. The chain employs TRBV7-3 and TRBJ2-1, with D maybe TRBD2 (5 bases). This CDR3 has 13 amino acids. Germline V gene data show CDR1 as SGHTA and CDR2 as FQGTGA. The CDR3: CVSSQPGGDEQFF. CDR3 in DNA: TGTGTCAGCAGCCAACCAGGAGGCGATGAGCAGTTCTTC.

This clonotype was seen more than once but under ten times. The CDR3 reads CASSQNRGPNYGYTF. CDR3 bases: TGTGCCAGCAGCCAGAACAGGGGTCCTAACTATGGCTACACCTTC. The genes are TRBV14 and TRBJ1-2; 7 nucleotides match TRBD1. Losses at the gene ends were 3 bases for V and 0 bases for J; bases not matched to a gene: 4. The CDR3 is 15 residues long. Germline V gene data show CDR1 as SGHDN and CDR2 as FVKESK.

The chain recombines TRBV5-1 with TRBJ1-2; D is ambiguous. There are 14 residues in the CDR3. V gave up 0 bases and J gave up 8 bases, with 14 bases separating them. Germline CDR1 and CDR2: SGHRS and YFSETQ. The CDR3 coding sequence is TGCGCCAGCAGCTTGGAGCGGCCCCCCAGAGGCTACACCTTC. Translation gives CASSLERPPRGYTF.

The CDR3 DNA is TGCGCCAGCTCACGGGAGCTCAGCTCCTACAATGAGCAGTTCTTC. Its translation is CASSRELSSYNEQFF. V gene TRBV5-1 combines with J gene TRBJ2-1, with D maybe TRBD2 (6 bases). The germline V gene encodes CDR1 SGHRS and CDR2 YFSETQ. V dropped 7 bases and J dropped 0 bases, with 14 bases sitting between them. The CDR3 consists of 15 residues. Filled out from reference TRBV5-1 and TRBJ2-1, the complete variable domain reads KAGVTQTPRYLIKTRGQQVTLSCSPISGHRSVSWYQQTPGQGLQFLFEYFSETQRNKGNFPGRFSGRQFSNSRSEMNVSTLELGDSALYLCASSRELSSYNEQFFGPGTRLTVL.

This clonotype was seen a handful of times. The V call is TRBV5-1, the J call TRBJ2-3; 9 positions agree with TRBD1. Germline-derived CDR1 and CDR2 are SGHRS and YFSETQ. The CDR3 is 17 residues long. With V trimmed by 4 bases and J by 5 bases, 14 bases remained unmatched. CDR3 protein: CASSMGIRDRERDTQYF. The CDR3 DNA follows: TGCGCCAGCAGCATGGGCATTAGGGACAGGGAAAGAGATACGCAGTATTTT.

The V call is TRBV7-9, the J call TRBJ2-1; D possibly uses TRBD1 or TRBD2 (5 bases each). The germline gives CDR1 SEHNR, CDR2 FQNEAQ (reference sequence). V was trimmed by 5 bases and J by 12 bases, leaving 20 bases between them. The CDR3 consists of 14 residues. The chain's CDR3 is CASSRDGQIFGQFF. In DNA, the CDR3 is TGTGCCAGCAGCCGGGACGGCCAAATTTTCGGGCAGTTCTTC.

V is TRBV5-5 and J is TRBJ2-2; D is unresolved. V dropped 7 bases and J dropped 10 bases, with 17 bases sitting between them. Germline V gene lookup returns CDR1 SGHKS and CDR2 YYEKEE (reference sequence). CDR3 size: 13 residues. The CDR3 reads CASQFRAVPELFF. The DNA of the CDR3 is TGTGCCAGCCAATTCCGTGCGGTCCCGGAGCTGTTTTTT.

V is TRBV29-1 and J is TRBJ1-1; 7 bases map to TRBD1. Trimming cost V 3 bases and J 3 bases; bases outside gene matches: 10. The CDR3 sequence is 15 residues long. Germline lookup yields CDR1 SQVTM and CDR2 ANQGSEA. The CDR3 bases are TGCAGCGTTGACCCGGGACAGCGTCGGCACACTGAAGCTTTCTTT. It specifies CSVDPGQRRHTEAFF.

This clonotype was seen only a few times. CDR3 in amino acids: CASSLYGGSYGYTF. The CDR3 DNA reads TGCGCCAGCAGCTTGTATGGGGGCAGCTATGGCTACACCTTC. The chain couples TRBV5-1 to TRBJ1-2, with D perhaps matching TRBD1 (6 bases). Germline V gives CDR1 SGHRS, CDR2 YFSETQ. V was trimmed by 1 base and J by 4 bases, leaving 11 bases between them. CDR3 length: 14 amino acids.

This clonotype was recorded many times. The chain recombines TRBV19 with TRBJ1-5, with 11 bases aligning to TRBD1. Germline CDR1 LNHDA, CDR2 SQIVND (reference sequence). V lost 4 bases and J lost 7; bases outside the gene matches: 3. The CDR3 is 14 residues long. CDR3 loop: CASSRTGGRQPQHF. The CDR3 nucleotides are TGTGCCAGTAGTAGGACAGGGGGCCGGCAGCCCCAGCATTTT.

The chain combines TRBV5-1 with TRBJ2-5; D call uncertain. Between the trimmed V and J ends, which lost 1 base and 7 bases, there was a span of 8 bases. From germline, CDR1 is SGHRS and CDR2 YFSETQ. The CDR3 totals 12 residues. CDR3 loop: CASSLIDGTQYF. The CDR3 DNA follows: TGCGCCAGCAGCTTGATTGATGGGACCCAGTACTTC.

The V and J genes are TRBV12-3 or TRBV12-4 and TRBJ2-1; no clear D. With the DNA end fitting TRBJ2-5 better, the J assignment may be wrong. This CDR3 spans 11 amino acids. This CDR3 reads CASSLIGTQYF. The CDR3 nucleotides read TGTGCCAGCAGTTTAATAGGGACCCAGTACTTC.

V gene TRBV6-1 combines with J gene TRBJ1-1; D unresolved. Trimming cost V 7 bases and J 11 bases, with 17 bases left between them. The CDR3 is made up of 12 amino acids. Germline values: CDR1 MNHNS, CDR2 SASEGT. CDR3 bases: TGTGCCAGCATTCCAATCCAGGTTCCGGCTTTCTTT. Encoded protein: CASIPIQVPAFF.

The chain has TRBV29-1 and TRBJ2-5, with D unclear. TRBJ2-7 explains the end of the DNA better; the J call may be wrong. From germline, CDR1 is SQVTM and CDR2 ANQGSEA. This CDR3 spans 13 amino acids. CDR3 region: CSVLRVSSYEQYF. The CDR3 coding sequence is TGCAGCGTGCTACGGGTGAGCTCCTACGAGCAGTACTTC.

This clonotype came up a few times. The chain combines TRBV7-9 with TRBJ1-1; D unclear. V gave up 1 base and J gave up 4 bases, with 13 bases separating them. Germline V gene sequence: CDR1 SEHNR, CDR2 FQNEAQ (reference sequence). The CDR3 runs 15 residues. The CDR3 is CASSLERSRGTEAFF. The CDR3 nucleotides are TGTGCCAGCAGCTTAGAGCGGTCCCGGGGCACTGAAGCTTTCTTT.

This clonotype was found a few times. V gene TRBV6-5 combines with J gene TRBJ2-7, with 7 bases matching TRBD1. This CDR3 has 14 residues. The germline CDR1 and CDR2 sequences are MNHEY and SVGAGI. After removal of 2 bases from V and 1 base from J, the junction contained 2 bases not matched to a gene. This chain's CDR3 is CASSYDRVSYEQYF. The DNA of the CDR3 is TGTGCCAGCAGTTACGACAGGGTTTCCTACGAGCAGTACTTC.

This clonotype showed up many times. This sequence joins TRBV7-9 and TRBJ1-4; a weak D match, TRBD1 (6 bases). Germline assignment: CDR1 SEHNR and CDR2 FQNEAQ (reference sequence). Trimming shortened V by 5 bases and J by 4 bases, and 14 bases separated the two germline ends. This CDR3 contains 15 residues. The CDR3 region is CASSPSGTSNEKLFF. CDR3 sequence (DNA): TGTGCCAGCAGCCCTAGCGGGACAAGTAATGAAAAACTGTTTTTT.

The V call is TRBV5-6, the J call TRBJ1-5; tentative D call: TRBD1 (6 bases). There are 13 residues in the CDR3. The ends were cut back, 4 bases at V and 9 bases at J, with 14 bases in the middle. CDR1 SGHDT and CDR2 YYEEEE come from the germline V gene. The CDR3 region is CASSPRGHRPQHF. The CDR3 region has the DNA TGTGCCAGCAGCCCTCGGGGACACCGGCCCCAGCATTTT.

This clonotype was picked up a small number of times. V gene TRBV24-1 combines with J gene TRBJ2-7; TRBD1 matches at 7 bases. Trimming took 5 bases from V and 5 from J; bases not matched to a gene: 20. The germline V gene encodes CDR1 KGHDR and CDR2 SFDVKD. The CDR3 contains 18 residues. CDR3 in amino acids: CATSVLLQGYRLGHEQYV. CDR3 nucleotides: TGTGCCACCAGTGTGTTACTACAGGGGTACAGGTTGGGACACGAGCAGTACGTC.

This chain connects TRBV19 to TRBJ2-5; D is unresolved. The J call may be in error: the DNA end matches TRBJ2-7 better. Germline V gives CDR1 LNHDA, CDR2 SQIVND (reference sequence). The CDR3 is 9 residues long. This chain's CDR3 is CASRGEQYF. Written as DNA, the CDR3 is TGTGCCAGTAGGGGCGAGCAGTACTTC.

The J gene is TRBJ2-5, the V gene TRBV12-3 or TRBV12-4; D unclear. The CDR3 is made up of 12 amino acids. The ends were cut back, 8 bases at V and 2 bases at J, with 9 bases in the middle. CDR3 protein: CASGQYQETQYF. The CDR3 region has the DNA TGTGCCAGCGGTCAGTATCAAGAGACCCAGTACTTC.

The rearrangement joins TRBV29-1 to TRBJ2-5, with D perhaps being TRBD1 or TRBD2 (5 bases each). Germline values: CDR1 SQVTM, CDR2 ANQGSEA. V was pared by 4 bases and J by 7 bases, with 16 bases between. This CDR3 contains 13 residues. The CDR3 coding sequence is TGCAGCGTTGGGGCTAGTGGGACGGTGACCCAGTACTTC. This gives the protein CSVGASGTVTQYF. Filled out from reference TRBV29-1 and TRBJ2-5, the complete variable domain reads SAVISQKPSRDICQRGTSLTIQCQVDSQVTMMFWYRQQPGQSLTLIATANQGSEATYESGFVIDKFPISRPNLTFSTLTVSNMSPEDSSIYLCSVGASGTVTQYFGPGTRLLVL.

The chain is built from TRBV14 and TRBJ2-5; D is unclear. The CDR3 is made up of 15 amino acids. Germline V gene data show CDR1 as SGHDN and CDR2 as FVKESK. Trimming shortened V by 5 bases and J by 1 base, and 14 bases separated the two germline ends. For the CDR3, the DNA is TGTGCCAGCAGCTATGCTTGGCAGCGCCAAGAGACCCAGTACTTC. Amino acid sequence: CASSYAWQRQETQYF.